The 31 T cell receptor beta chains below come from one sample, sequenced in a study of OX40 agonist ivuxolimab in advanced cancers. Produced via immunoSEQ multiplex PCR; TCRdb's table is partial and in-frame only. Of approximately 71,000 clones listed, approximately 94% were seen once; the top ten hold roughly 14%. Sequenced material: CD4+ or CD8+ T cells sorted from blood, taken in a trial of the OX40 agonist ivuxolimab. These receptors all come from an adult with an advanced solid tumor such as melanoma, head and neck, liver or kidney cancer.

The chain is built from TRBV2 and TRBJ2-7, with D possibly called TRBD1 or TRBD2 (5 bases each). CDR3 size: 16 residues. Germline V gene sequence: CDR1 SNHLY, CDR2 FYNNEI. Between the trimmed V and J ends, which lost 3 bases and 0 bases, there was a span of 15 bases. The CDR3 DNA reads as TGTGCCAGCAGTGATTTTGGGACGCCGAGCTCCTACGAGCAGTACTTC. This codes for CASSDFGTPSSYEQYF.

The J gene is TRBJ2-7, the V gene TRBV5-6; possibly TRBD2 for D (5 bases). From germline, CDR1 is SGHDT and CDR2 YYEEEE. The CDR3 consists of 15 residues. V lost 3 bases and J 3 bases, leaving 16 bases between the germline ends. The CDR3 region has the DNA TGTGCCAGCAGCTCCGGACTCGTCCTACACTACGAGCAGTACTTC. Translated: CASSSGLVLHYEQYF. Full variable domain (missing parts from reference TRBV5-6 and TRBJ2-7): DAGVTQSPTHLIKTRGQQVTLRCSPKSGHDTVSWYQQALGQGPQFIFQYYEEEERQRGNFPDRFSGHQFPNYSSELNVNALLLGDSALYLCASSSGLVLHYEQYFGPGTRLTVT.

This rearrangement joins TRBV27 to TRBJ2-3; D remains unclear. The length of the CDR3 is 14 residues. Deletions cut 6 bases from V and 0 bases from J, with 10 bases between. CDR1 and CDR2 from the germline V gene are MNHEY and SMNVEV (reference sequence). The CDR3 protein is CASSYRESTDTQYF. CDR3 in DNA: TGTGCCAGCAGCTACAGAGAGAGCACAGATACGCAGTATTTT.

This clone was counted a single time. The rearrangement links TRBV5-4 to TRBJ2-7, with D possibly matching TRBD2 (5 bases). Germline V gene lookup returns CDR1 SGHNT and CDR2 YYREEE (reference sequence). Trimming took off 3 bases at V and 0 bases at J, with 19 bases between the two ends. This CDR3 has 17 amino acids. CDR3 in amino acids: CASSYVRVNTNSYEQYF. The CDR3 nucleotides read TGTGCCAGCAGCTACGTGAGGGTAAACACGAACTCCTACGAGCAGTACTTC.

This sequence joins TRBV4-3 and TRBJ1-4; possibly TRBD1 for D (5 bases). Trimming removed 4 bases at V and 1 base at J, with 10 bases between. The germline gives CDR1 LGHNA, CDR2 YSLEER. This CDR3 has 15 residues. The CDR3 bases are TGCGCCAGCAGCCTTTTCCAGGGAACTAATGAAAAACTGTTTTTT. Translation gives CASSLFQGTNEKLFF.

The chain is built from TRBV27 and TRBJ1-2, with D possibly being TRBD1 (6 bases). Trimming shortened V by 5 bases and J by 7 bases, and 20 bases separated the two germline ends. Per the germline V gene, CDR1 is MNHEY and CDR2 is SMNVEV (reference sequence). The CDR3 runs to 15 residues. CDR3 protein: CASSVQGTTPGGYTF. CDR3 DNA sequence: TGTGCCAGCAGTGTACAGGGCACAACACCGGGTGGCTACACCTTC.

The chain couples TRBV5-8 to TRBJ1-1; D remains ambiguous. The CDR3 has 15 amino acids. Trimming stripped 0 bases from V and 4 bases from J, with 13 bases between. The germline V gene has CDR1 SGHTS and CDR2 YDEGEE. The CDR3 DNA reads as TGTGCCAGCAGCTTGGGATTCACCCGGGTCACTGAAGCTTTCTTT. Protein: CASSLGFTRVTEAFF.

This clone has only one observation. The chain uses TRBV2 and TRBJ1-4; possibly TRBD1 for D (5 bases). The germline V and J ends were trimmed by 6 bases and 0 bases, with 17 bases remaining between them. CDR3 length: 17 residues. Germline CDR1 and CDR2: SNHLY and FYNNEI. The CDR3: CASSGGGLDATNEKLFF. In nucleotides, the CDR3 is TGTGCCAGCAGCGGGGGGGGATTGGATGCAACTAATGAAAAACTGTTTTTT.

The chain has TRBV5-1 and TRBJ2-7, with D perhaps TRBD2 (5 bases). This CDR3 region has 14 residues. Trimming removed 4 bases at V and 6 bases at J, with 17 bases between. Germline CDR1 SGHRS, CDR2 YFSETQ. The CDR3 spells CASSPEGKKGEQYF. CDR3 nucleotide sequence: TGCGCCAGCAGCCCCGAGGGAAAAAAGGGCGAGCAGTACTTC.

The genes are TRBV19 and TRBJ1-5; D is unresolved. CDR1 LNHDA and CDR2 SQIVND come from the germline V gene (reference sequence). The V end was cut by 5 bases, the J end by 0 bases, with 11 bases between. This CDR3 comprises 15 residues. The CDR3 sequence: CASSFRDTSNQPQHF. CDR3 nucleotides: TGTGCCAGTAGTTTCAGAGACACTAGCAATCAGCCCCAGCATTTT.

This rearrangement joins TRBV7-9 to TRBJ1-1; 8 bases agree with TRBD1. This CDR3 has 14 amino acids. Looked up from germline, CDR1 is SEHNR and CDR2 is FQNEAQ (reference sequence). V lost 5 bases to trimming and J lost 4 bases; unmatched junction nucleotides: 6. CDR3 protein: CASSKPGGGTEAFF. The CDR3 coding sequence is TGTGCCAGCAGCAAACCAGGGGGCGGCACTGAAGCTTTCTTT.

This sequence joins TRBV4-1 and TRBJ2-2; no firm D call. The CDR3 has 14 residues. The germline V gene encodes CDR1 MGHRA and CDR2 YSYEKL. Trimming shortened V by 3 bases and J by 1 base, and 6 bases separated the two germline ends. CDR3 sequence: CASSHIQNTGELFF. The DNA of the CDR3 is TGCGCCAGCAGCCATATTCAGAACACCGGGGAGCTGTTTTTT.

V usage is TRBV5-1 and J usage is TRBJ1-4, with TRBD1 identical over 7 bases. Looked up from germline, CDR1 is SGHRS and CDR2 is YFSETQ. The CDR3 extends over 16 amino acids. Losses at the gene ends were 0 bases for V and 5 bases for J; bases not matched to a gene: 7. The CDR3: CASSLGVTGSNEKLFF. For the CDR3, the DNA is TGCGCCAGCAGCTTGGGGGTGACAGGGTCAAATGAAAAACTGTTTTTT.

This clone appeared a single time. CDR3 nucleotides: TGCGCCAGCAGCCAAGACAGGGGCCCCGAGACCCAGTACTTC. This codes for CASSQDRGPETQYF. The chain carries TRBV4-3 and TRBJ2-5; D might be TRBD1 (6 bases). The CDR3 contains 14 residues. Germline values: CDR1 LGHNA, CDR2 YSLEER. V lost 0 bases and J 5 bases, leaving 10 bases between the germline ends.

The V gene is TRBV11-2, the J gene TRBJ2-7; D is perhaps TRBD1 or TRBD2 (5 bases each). CDR3 length: 12 amino acids. Trimming left V 3 bases short and J 4 bases short, with 7 bases between. Germline CDR1 reads SGHAT; CDR2 reads FQNNGV. CDR3 loop: CASSFGAYEQYF. The DNA for the CDR3 is TGTGCCAGCAGCTTCGGGGCATACGAGCAGTACTTC.

The rearrangement links TRBV4-2 to TRBJ2-1; 7 bases align to TRBD2. The CDR3 loop spans 16 amino acids. V dropped 0 bases and J dropped 2; count of bases not matched to a gene: 4. From germline, CDR1 is LGHNA and CDR2 YNFKEQ. CDR3 loop: CASSQDRTSTYNEQFF. As DNA, the CDR3 is TGTGCCAGCAGCCAAGACCGGACTAGTACCTACAATGAGCAGTTCTTC.

V gene TRBV4-3 combines with J gene TRBJ2-1, with D possibly TRBD2 on 6 matching bases. The CDR3 spans 15 residues. From germline, CDR1 is LGHNA and CDR2 YSLEER. V lost 1 base and J 8 bases, leaving 15 bases between the germline ends. The CDR3 spells CASSQGAGPGDEQFF. The CDR3 nucleotides read TGCGCCAGCAGCCAAGGTGCGGGGCCGGGGGATGAGCAGTTCTTC.

This chain links TRBV27 with TRBJ1-5; D is unresolved. CDR1 is MNHEY and CDR2 is SMNVEV in the germline V gene (reference sequence). This CDR3 has 12 residues. The V end was cut by 3 bases, the J end by 6 bases, with 6 bases between. The chain's CDR3 is CASSFGGQPQHF. CDR3 sequence (DNA): TGTGCCAGCAGTTTTGGTGGTCAGCCCCAGCATTTT.

The rearrangement uses TRBV27 and TRBJ1-2, with 7 bases fitting TRBD1. CDR1 and CDR2 from the germline V gene are MNHEY and SMNVEV (reference sequence). V shed 5 bases and J 8 bases; nucleotides not matched to a gene: 8. The CDR3 runs to 13 residues. CDR3 sequence reads: CASSPTGVKGYTF. The CDR3 DNA reads TGTGCCAGCAGTCCTACAGGGGTGAAAGGCTACACCTTC.

The V call is TRBV29-1, the J call TRBJ1-2, with D perhaps TRBD1 (5 bases). CDR3 length equals 14 residues. Germline values: CDR1 SQVTM, CDR2 ANQGSEA. Trimming removed 0 bases at V and 9 bases at J, with 17 bases between. The CDR3 is CSVEDPRAFMRYTF. In DNA, the CDR3 is TGCAGCGTTGAAGATCCCAGGGCCTTTATGCGCTACACCTTC.

This chain links TRBV27 with TRBJ1-5, with a possible D match to TRBD1 (5 bases). Germline lookup yields CDR1 MNHEY and CDR2 SMNVEV (reference sequence). CDR3 length: 15 amino acids. Trimming left V 4 bases short and J 4 bases short, with 14 bases between. CDR3 residues: CASSSGTVVNQPQHF. CDR3 nucleotide sequence: TGTGCCAGCAGTTCCGGGACGGTGGTAAATCAGCCCCAGCATTTT.

V and J are TRBV4-1 and TRBJ2-7; 11 bases are a match to TRBD2. V shed 4 bases, J shed 3 bases, and the junction held 2 bases outside the gene matches. The CDR3 is 14 amino acids. Germline assignment: CDR1 MGHRA and CDR2 YSYEKL. The chain's CDR3 is CASSPTSGNYEQYF. The CDR3 nucleotides are TGCGCCAGCAGCCCGACTAGCGGGAACTACGAGCAGTACTTC.

This sequence joins TRBV5-1 and TRBJ1-1, with D possibly being TRBD1 (5 bases). The CDR3 is 17 amino acids. CDR1 and CDR2 (germline): SGHRS, YFSETQ. Trimming removed 1 base from V and 4 bases from J, with 20 bases in between. CDR3 region: CASSLIGDRPLVTEAFF. CDR3 bases: TGCGCCAGCAGCTTGATTGGCGACAGACCCCTGGTCACTGAAGCTTTCTTT. Drawing the rest from reference TRBV5-1 and TRBJ1-1, the complete variable domain is KAGVTQTPRYLIKTRGQQVTLSCSPISGHRSVSWYQQTPGQGLQFLFEYFSETQRNKGNFPGRFSGRQFSNSRSEMNVSTLELGDSALYLCASSLIGDRPLVTEAFFGQGTRLTVV.

The chain is built from TRBV9 and TRBJ2-2; no clear D gene. Deletions cut 8 bases from V and 6 bases from J, with 14 bases between. CDR3 length: 13 residues. The germline V gene encodes CDR1 SGDLS and CDR2 YYNGEE. In DNA form, the CDR3 reads TGTGCCAGTAGCCCGCCCGTAGCCGGGGAGCTGTTTTTT. Translation: CASSPPVAGELFF.

The chain links TRBV27 to TRBJ1-1; D gene ambiguous. The V gene's germline CDR1 is MNHEY and CDR2 SMNVEV (reference sequence). V dropped 0 bases and J dropped 6 bases, with 5 bases sitting between them. The CDR3 is 12 residues long. CDR3 sequence reads: CASSLSGSEAFF. DNA for the CDR3: TGTGCCAGCAGTTTATCTGGGTCTGAAGCTTTCTTT.

The chain has TRBV4-1 and TRBJ2-1; D tentatively fits TRBD1 or TRBD2 (5 bases each). Between the trimmed V and J ends, which lost 1 base and 0 bases, there was a span of 10 bases. The germline gives CDR1 MGHRA, CDR2 YSYEKL. The CDR3 extends over 16 amino acids. The CDR3 bases are TGCGCCAGCAGCCAAGTTAAGGGGAGCTCCTACAATGAGCAGTTCTTC. This encodes CASSQVKGSSYNEQFF.

Only one count was recorded for this clone. The genes are TRBV7-9 and TRBJ2-3; 12 nucleotides match TRBD1. Germline V gene lookup returns CDR1 SEHNR and CDR2 FQNEAQ (reference sequence). This CDR3 comprises 15 residues. V dropped 4 bases and J dropped 5; count of bases not matched to a gene: 4. The DNA for the CDR3 is TGTGCCAGCAGCTCGGGACAGGGGGCTGGAGATACGCAGTATTTT. Translation: CASSSGQGAGDTQYF.

This clone was seen just once. V is TRBV5-6 and J is TRBJ1-2, with a possible D match to TRBD1 (5 bases). Germline CDR1 reads SGHDT; CDR2 reads YYEEEE. This CDR3 is 15 amino acids long. V lost 0 bases to trimming and J lost 4 bases, with 13 bases between them. The CDR3 DNA follows: TGTGCCAGCAGCTTGGAGAGGGGCCTTGGCTATGGCTACACCTTC. It codes for CASSLERGLGYGYTF.

The chain uses TRBV19 and TRBJ2-7, with 8 bases identical to TRBD1. The V gene end was trimmed by 5 bases and the J gene end by 2 bases; junction bases not matched to a gene: 5. Germline V gene data show CDR1 as LNHDA and CDR2 as SQIVND (reference sequence). This CDR3 comprises 14 residues. The CDR3 DNA reads TGTGCCAGTAGTCCGGGGACAGGACCCTACGAGCAGTACTTC. It translates to CASSPGTGPYEQYF.

The chain is built from TRBV7-9 and TRBJ1-1; D gene uncertain. CDR1 is SEHNR and CDR2 is FQNEAQ in the germline V gene (reference sequence). This CDR3 spans 14 amino acids. The V end was cut by 2 bases, the J end by 5 bases, with 12 bases between. The CDR3 nucleotides are TGTGCCAGCAGCTTAATAGATCTAGAGACTGAAGCTTTCTTT. This encodes CASSLIDLETEAFF.

The chain combines TRBV19 with TRBJ2-1, with no clear D. The CDR3 runs 14 residues. Germline lookup yields CDR1 LNHDA and CDR2 SQIVND (reference sequence). Trimming pared 6 bases from V and 0 bases from J, leaving 9 bases between. CDR3 protein: CASRAVSSYNEQFF. CDR3 nucleotide sequence: TGTGCCAGTAGGGCCGTCAGCTCCTACAATGAGCAGTTCTTC.